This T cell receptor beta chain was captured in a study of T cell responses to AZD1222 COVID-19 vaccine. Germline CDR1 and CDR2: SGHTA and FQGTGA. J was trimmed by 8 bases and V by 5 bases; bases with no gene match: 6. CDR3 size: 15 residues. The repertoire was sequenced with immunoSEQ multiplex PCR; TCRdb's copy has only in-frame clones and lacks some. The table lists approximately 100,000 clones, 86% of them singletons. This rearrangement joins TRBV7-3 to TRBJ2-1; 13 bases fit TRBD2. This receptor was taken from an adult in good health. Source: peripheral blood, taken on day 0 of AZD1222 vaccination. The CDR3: CASSPTSGRDYEQFF. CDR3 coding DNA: TGTGCCAGCAGCCCAACTAGCGGGAGGGACTATGAGCAGTTCTTC.